This TCR beta chain was profiled in a study of shared clonotypes between healthy human individuals. Findings and caveats of the study: Four donors had around 5% of their naive CD4 clonotypes in common. Across subsets, estimated richness was generally greater for naive than for memory populations.

This CDR3 has 13 residues. CDR1 and CDR2 (germline): SGHRS, YFSETQ. The V and J ends lost 0 bases and 6 bases respectively, with 9 bases between them. Repertoires were generated with immunoSEQ multiplex PCR, while TCRdb's copy carries only in-frame clones and drops some. Found here are 850,000 to 1,200,000 clones, 60% to 80% of them singletons; the top ten hold over 1.3%. The authors divided CD4+ cells into CD45RA+ naive and CD45RA-negative memory subsets. A remark on this clone: Its specificity is not known.

The clonotype comes from a man between 18 and 35 years old in good health. Sequencing was done on a sample of memory CD4+ T cells sorted from blood. Indicated subset: CD45RA-negative fraction. This rearrangement joins TRBV5-1 to TRBJ1-1, with D maybe TRBD1 (6 bases). The CDR3, as DNA: TGCGCCAGCAGCTTGGAACAGGGCCCTGAAGCTTTCTTT. Protein sequence: CASSLEQGPEAFF.